This TCR beta chain was recorded in a study of cytomegalovirus exposure and HLA in healthy donors (dated by TCRdb to between 2016 and 2019). General notes on the study: According to an earlier analysis of 587 of the donors, about 180 million T cells yielded roughly 100 million unique TCR beta sequences and approximately 300 Gb of sequence data. An early release covering around 630 HLA-typed donors comprised approximately 300 gigabases of sequencing data and roughly 86 million unique TCR sequences. Among the approximately 400 genotyped donors, under 90% belonged to the genetic ancestry cluster associated with self-reported Caucasian donors. The study aimed to test whether signatures of past pathogen exposure could be identified by cataloging public T cell receptors. The study profiled the T cell repertoires of hundreds of subjects by immunosequencing and related them to cytomegalovirus serostatus. Along with the approximately 700-subject first cohort, a separate validation cohort of over 90 different subjects was used. The study combined high-throughput TCR immunosequencing, statistical association of individual TCRs with disease status, and machine learning to predict cytomegalovirus infection status. To study patterns of TCR occurrence, a later analysis re-analyzed previously published TCR beta repertoires from 550 to 800 donors and added high-resolution HLA genotyping. Rather than using new phenotypic data, the later analysis identified candidate immune exposures from TCR beta sequences and from how often those sequences occurred across donors. An earlier analysis of some 500 of the donors applied high-throughput TCR beta sequencing to assess whether each TCR beta V gene segment acted as functional or pseudogenic. Alongside the repertoire data, information on donor age, sex, ethnicity and CMV serostatus was compiled. Genome-wide SNP genotypes for about 65% of the roughly 670 donors were used in a later genetic analysis, which treated that subset as a discovery cohort. Every repertoire in the discovery cohort had been generated on one and the same sequencing platform. Class I and class II HLA loci were covered by the typing at four-digit resolution. The number of typed donors differed by locus: about 629-640 for A, B, C, DRB1 and DQB1; approximately 520 for DQA1; over 600 for DPA1; and some 470 for DPB1. Five DR-DQ haplotypes were treated as single units for association and clustering because of strong linkage in the cohort. Among 398 genotyped donors of the cohort, an average of around 240,000 unique TCR beta nucleotide sequences were sequenced per donor, 15% to 20% of them non-productive.

The cohort consisted of hundreds of healthy bone marrow donors. All cohort members were sampled while nominally healthy, although unrecorded immune exposures were likely present. The donor tested CMV seropositive, placing the donor among the 289 seropositive members of the cohort. A peripheral blood sample was provided by each donor, and peripheral blood mononuclear cells were used for TCR beta sequencing. Genomic DNA extraction from the blood cell samples was performed with the Qiagen DNeasy Blood Extraction Kit. Trimming takes 1 base from V and 4 bases from J, and the germline ends sit 14 bases apart. Reading from cysteine to phenylalanine, the CDR3 counts 15 amino acids. Here the CDR3 DNA is all that survives: 45 bases in frame from base 1. The germline V gene (reference sequence) sets CDR1 to GTSNPN and CDR2 to SVGIG. Points the paper makes about the study in general: In a later genetic analysis, a missense DCLRE1C variant was associated with V-gene and J-gene trimming of TCR beta chains, and the association was replicated in an independent cohort. HLA typing was unavailable for some donors at each locus, so association tests used only the typed subset. The study gave a list of 150 to 200 TCR beta chains associated with cytomegalovirus. Over 15 rarely observed V segments, including chromosome 9 orphons, were excluded from the earlier analysis of about 500 of the donors because counts were too low. A few of the identified cytomegalovirus-associated TCR beta chains were confirmed in vitro to be specific for cytomegalovirus antigens. Cytomegalovirus status was reported to be diagnosed by the classifier with high specificity and sensitivity in both the original and validation cohorts. Presence/absence analyses assumed roughly uniform sequencing depth across donors, an assumption that may not hold. Most TCR sequences were observed very rarely across donors, whereas some public TCRs were present in many individuals. A later analysis associated about 16,000 TCR beta sequences with specific HLA alleles at a false discovery rate of 0.05. Strong co-occurrence of HLA alleles, especially DR and DQ, made assigning TCR associations to individual alleles difficult. Some IMGT-functional V segments, including TRBV6-2 and TRBV6-3, could not be told apart with the 87-base-pair reads, so those segments were excluded. A group of highly shared sequence variants was considered likely to be a technical artifact of the sequencing pipeline. According to a later genetic analysis, donors in an Asian-associated ancestry cluster had fewer N-insertions in productive TCRs than the approximately 700-donor mean. Only TCR beta chains were sequenced in this cohort, and the absence of alpha or paired-chain data limited detectable features. The authors suggested that the approach could potentially be generalized to other disease states and immunological phenotypes. Broadly in line with IMGT annotations, most TCR beta V segments showed up in productive rearrangements about 90% or about 30% of the time in an earlier analysis of 450 to 600 of the donors. Most CMV-associated TCR beta chains appeared to be HLA-restricted in a later analysis, and the HLA associations seemed to be driven largely by CMV exposure. In a later analysis, TCR association rates were found to vary across HLA loci, with the most associated TCRs seen for DRB1 alleles and the fewest for HLA-C alleles. Correlated functional status among segregating V segments might reflect linkage disequilibrium, but an unknown experimental factor could not be ruled out. According to a later analysis, parvovirus B19, influenza, CMV and Epstein-Barr virus appeared linked to several top co-occurrence clusters. A further reported finding was that TCR beta sequences accurately predicted the HLA-A and HLA-B alleles for most subjects in the first cohort. The only immune exposure information available for the cohort was CMV serostatus. In a later analysis, HLA-associated TCR beta chains showed more clonal expansion and lower generation probabilities than non-associated chains that were equally common.

The library came from the immunoSEQ multiplex PCR assay. A mixture of 60 forward primers for TCR Vbeta segments and 13 reverse primers for TCR Jbeta segments was used in the multiplex PCR. A multiplex PCR assay on genomic DNA amplified the CDR3 region of rearranged TCR beta genes. Amplified TCR beta libraries were sequenced as 87-base-pair reads on the Illumina HiSeq System. The source study handled its data this way. In a later analysis, tens of millions of unique TCR beta chains were counted across the 690 or so repertoires, and approximately 11 million of these chains were shared by at least two donors. Raw reads were error-corrected and collapsed into unique sequences with a nearest-neighbor algorithm that merged closely related sequences to remove PCR and sequencing errors. To assign V, D and J gene segments, CDR3 sequences were aligned to IMGT reference sequences. For a sequence to be retained, a match of at least six nucleotides was required to both a V gene segment and a J gene segment. Rearrangements were called productive when the CDR3 lacked stop codons and stayed in frame with V and J; all others were non-productive. Following IMGT convention, CDR3 was defined as the stretch from the second conserved V-encoded cysteine to the conserved J-encoded phenylalanine. The earlier analysis of more than 450 of the donors excluded sequences that lacked an unambiguous match to a single V gene segment. In an earlier analysis of approximately 590 of the donors, V segments were called functional above 56.7% productive rearrangements and were called segregating when the between-donor standard deviation exceeded 5%. To diagnose cytomegalovirus status from the catalog of TCR beta chain sequences, a statistical classification framework was built. A later analysis assigned V and J genes by comparing TCR nucleotide sequences with IMGT/GENE-DB human TR gene sequences. Using the TCRdist pipeline, a later analysis assigned CDR3 sequences along with most-parsimonious VDJ recombination scenarios. In a later analysis, every TCR beta chain was defined by the combination of its CDR3 amino acid sequence and its V-gene family, and reads without a unique V-gene family were dropped. To address suspected cross-contamination and a sequencing artifact, a later analysis removed several hundred highly shared, low-generation-probability nucleotide sequences. In a later analysis, a clonal expansion index for each public chain was calculated from normalized within-repertoire ranks of inferred template counts. Generation probabilities in a later analysis came from a VDJ recombination model fitted to out-of-frame rearrangements, and those results were checked against IGoR. Hypergeometric tests were used in a later analysis to score TCR-TCR, TCR-HLA and TCR-CMV co-occurrence, with a repertoire-size bias correction applied to the TCR pairs. In a later analysis, false discovery rates were estimated by permuting HLA or CMV assignments 20 times. A later analysis grouped co-occurring TCRs with DBSCAN, adding TCRdist sequence similarity when clustering within HLA-allele-positive subsets. Repertoires with fewer than 30,000 or more than 120,000 public chains, plus five repertoires with anomalous nucleotide sharing, were excluded from co-occurrence clustering. TCRdb retrieved this table from immuneACCESS and kept in-frame rearrangements only. Not all clones are present; in checked studies, unresolved V genes account for under half, and no reason is known for the remainder. That table supplies the V and J calls and clone size; D and trimming were determined from the DNA. Across this sample there are about 160,000 clones, with 60% to 80% seen only once. In total, the top ten clones hold under 5.5% of the sample.

This clone was seen a handful of times. This receptor's antigen is unknown. Per-base qualities were not stored, and no clone one base away is much larger. The rearrangement combines TRBV30 with TRBJ1-3; the D segment could be TRBD1, given 6 matching bases. The source is a man between 18 and 29 years old in good health and CMV-seropositive. Sequenced material: PBMCs. CDR3 reads: CAWSGKSGTGNTIYF. The sequenced DNA is TGTGCCTGGAGTGGAAAGTCCGGGACAGGAAACACCATATATTTT.